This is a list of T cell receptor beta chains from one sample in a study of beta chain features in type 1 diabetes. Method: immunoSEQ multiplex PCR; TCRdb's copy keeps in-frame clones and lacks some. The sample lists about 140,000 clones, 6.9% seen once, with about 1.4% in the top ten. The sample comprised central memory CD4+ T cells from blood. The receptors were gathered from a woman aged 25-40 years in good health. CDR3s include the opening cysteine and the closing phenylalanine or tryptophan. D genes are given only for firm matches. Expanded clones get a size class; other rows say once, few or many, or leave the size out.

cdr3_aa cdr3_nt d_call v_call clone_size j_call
CASSLAPLNTGELFF TGTGCCAGCAGCTTAGCCCCACTGAACACCGGGGAGCTGTTTTTT NA TRBV7-9 few TRBJ2-2
CASSVTANTEAFF TGTGCCAGCAGCGTTACAGCGAACACTGAAGCTTTCTTT NA TRBV9 many TRBJ1-1
CASSFEGAHNQPQHF TGTGCCAGCAGCTTCGAGGGGGCTCACAATCAGCCCCAGCATTTT TRBD1 TRBV9 many TRBJ1-5
CASSVGEGLVKGEQYF TGTGCCAGCAGCGTTGGGGAGGGACTAGTAAAAGGCGAGCAGTACTTC TRBD2 TRBV9 NA TRBJ2-7
CASSFRGRFFNTEAFF TGTGCCAGCAGTTTTCGAGGGAGGTTCTTTAACACTGAAGCTTTCTTT NA TRBV28 few TRBJ1-1
CASSRSGAYEQYF TGTGCCAGCAGCCGTAGCGGAGCCTACGAGCAGTACTTC NA TRBV7-8 NA TRBJ2-7
CASSLRTSGVNTGELFF TGTGCCAGCAGCTTGAGGACTAGCGGGGTTAACACCGGGGAGCTGTTTTTT TRBD2 TRBV13 few TRBJ2-2
CASSQDRTGGYEQYF TGTGCCAGCAGCCAAGATAGGACAGGGGGCTACGAGCAGTACTTC TRBD1 TRBV7-2 NA TRBJ2-7
CASSLNGETEAFF TGTGCCAGCAGCTTAAACGGGGAGACTGAAGCTTTCTTT NA TRBV7-3 NA TRBJ1-1
CASVGGSGNTIYF TGTGCCAGCGTCGGTGGCTCTGGAAACACCATATATTTT NA TRBV28 NA TRBJ1-3
CASSLTSPQETQYF TGCGCCAGCAGCCTCACTAGCCCCCAAGAGACCCAGTACTTC NA TRBV5-1 few TRBJ2-5
CASSDWGRLLDTLRYTGELFF TGTGCCAGCAGCGATTGGGGTCGGTTATTGGACACACTACGTTACACCGGGGAGCTGTTTTTT NA TRBV28 few TRBJ2-2
CASKSGQENTGELFF TGTGCCAGCAAAAGTGGACAGGAGAACACCGGGGAGCTGTTTTTT TRBD1 TRBV2 once TRBJ2-2
CASSPPGRGNPGNTIYF TGTGCCAGCTCACCGCCGGGGCGGGGGAATCCTGGAAACACCATATATTTT NA TRBV18 NA TRBJ1-3
CASSLVAVSTDTQYF TGTGCCAGCAGCTTGGTAGCGGTTAGCACAGATACGCAGTATTTT NA TRBV7-9 many TRBJ2-3
CASSPTSGTDTQYF TGTGCCAGCTCACCCACTAGCGGCACAGATACGCAGTATTTT TRBD2 TRBV18 NA TRBJ2-3
CASGKPGLAYNEQFF TGTGCCAGCGGAAAACCTGGACTAGCCTACAATGAGCAGTTCTTC TRBD2 TRBV27 NA TRBJ2-1
CASSSDRADTQYF TGTGCTAGCAGCTCCGACAGGGCCGATACGCAGTATTTT TRBD1 TRBV7-7 NA TRBJ2-3
CASSYSKGEQFF TGTGCCAGCAGTTACTCGAAGGGGGAGCAGTTCTTC NA TRBV6-6 NA TRBJ2-1
CASSLFRSSGGNYNEQFF TGTGCCAGCAGCTTATTTCGGTCTAGCGGGGGGAACTACAATGAGCAGTTCTTC TRBD2 TRBV7-3 few TRBJ2-1
CASSWDREYGYTF TGTGCCAGCAGCTGGGACAGGGAGTATGGCTACACCTTC TRBD1 TRBV5-4 few TRBJ1-2
CASSVRDTRKETQYF TGTGCCAGCAGTGTAAGGGACACTCGAAAAGAGACCCAGTACTTC NA TRBV28 few TRBJ2-5
CSVVLGASYGYTF TGCAGCGTCGTGCTAGGGGCATCTTATGGCTACACCTTC NA TRBV29-1 NA TRBJ1-2
CASSARGGVNTEAFF TGTGCCAGCAGCGCCCGGGGGGGAGTGAACACTGAAGCTTTCTTT NA TRBV9 NA TRBJ1-1
CASSQDGPGLRSPLHF TGCGCCAGCAGCCAAGATGGGCCAGGGCTAAGGTCACCCCTCCACTTT NA TRBV4-3 few TRBJ1-6